Here is one T cell receptor beta chain with its context. Its target is unknown. Trimming took off 4 bases at V and 4 bases at J, with 1 base between the two ends. CDR1 and CDR2 from the germline V gene are MNHNY and SVGAGI (reference sequence). The CDR3 covers 11 residues. Libraries were prepared by immunoSEQ multiplex PCR; TCRdb keeps only in-frame clonotypes and omits some of them. Of over 1.4 million clones in the sample, roughly 97% were seen once. Adult donors, all healthy and HIV-negative, had no recent acute infections or vaccinations. All the donors were Caucasian adults who lived in Nashville, Tennessee. The data were obtained in a study of shared clonotypes between healthy human individuals. Points from the study as a whole: As a rule, naive subsets had a larger estimated richness than memory subsets.

The sample comprised naive CD4+ T cells sorted from blood. Documented subset: CD45RA+ positively selected. The TCR sequence derives from a man aged 25-40 years in good health. This chain connects TRBV6-6 to TRBJ2-2; no clear D. CDR3 region: CASSSTGELFF. Written as DNA, the CDR3 is TGTGCCAGCAGTTCCACCGGGGAGCTGTTTTTT.